The rows below give T cell receptor beta chains drawn from one sample of a study of T cells after yellow fever vaccination. MiXCR, applied by TCRdb to the 5' RACE reads, yields one record per CDR3 protein. The sample yields 310,000 or so distinct CDR3 sequences, 3.6% seen once. The sample in question was PBMCs, obtained on the day of the yellow fever booster vaccination. The receptor set was obtained from a young man who received the YFV17D yellow fever vaccine. Each CDR3 is given with its conserved first and last residue. The order of the fields is D gene, J gene, clone size, V gene, CDR3 protein, CDR3 DNA. D genes are given only for firm matches. Only some rows state a clone size, as once, few, many or a class for expanded clones.

D gene: .
J gene: TRBJ1-5
clone size: many
V gene: TRBV5-1
CDR3 protein: CASSVDSNQPQHF
CDR3 DNA: TGTGCCAGCAGCGTGGACAGCAATCAGCCCCAGCATTTT

D gene: .
J gene: TRBJ1-5
clone size: few
V gene: TRBV7-8
CDR3 protein: CASSYAINSNQPQHF
CDR3 DNA: TGTGCCAGCAGCTACGCGATCAATAGCAATCAGCCCCAGCATTTT

D gene: .
J gene: TRBJ2-3
clone size: few
V gene: TRBV5-1
CDR3 protein: CASQRGHSTDTQYF
CDR3 DNA: TGCGCCAGCCAGCGGGGACATAGCACAGATACGCAGTATTTT

D gene: .
J gene: TRBJ2-3
clone size: few
V gene: TRBV5-4
CDR3 protein: CASKGGGGARRTDTQYF
CDR3 DNA: TGTGCCAGCAAGGGGGGTGGGGGCGCCAGACGCACAGATACGCAGTATTTT

D gene: TRBD2
J gene: TRBJ2-7
clone size: .
V gene: TRBV7-2
CDR3 protein: CASSLETSGDSYEQYF
CDR3 DNA: TGTGCCAGCAGCTTAGAAACTAGCGGGGATTCCTACGAGCAGTACTTC

D gene: .
J gene: TRBJ2-3
clone size: .
V gene: TRBV14
CDR3 protein: CASSQASQKYTDTQYF
CDR3 DNA: TGTGCCAGCAGCCAAGCCTCCCAGAAATACACAGATACGCAGTATTTT

D gene: .
J gene: TRBJ1-4
clone size: .
V gene: TRBV12-3/TRBV12-4
CDR3 protein: CASRKNEKLFF
CDR3 DNA: TGTGCCAGCAGGAAAAATGAAAAACTGTTTTTT

D gene: TRBD2
J gene: TRBJ2-3
clone size: few
V gene: TRBV7-2
CDR3 protein: CASSLVSGAGDTQYF
CDR3 DNA: TGTGCCAGCAGCTTAGTTAGCGGGGCGGGGGATACGCAGTATTTT

D gene: .
J gene: TRBJ2-1
clone size: many
V gene: TRBV11-2
CDR3 protein: CASSLSLDYNEQFF
CDR3 DNA: TGTGCCAGCAGCTTATCTCTTGACTACAATGAGCAGTTCTTC

D gene: TRBD2
J gene: TRBJ2-6
clone size: few
V gene: TRBV7-3
CDR3 protein: CASSPAGAGANVLTF
CDR3 DNA: TGTGCCAGCAGCCCAGCGGGGGCGGGGGCCAACGTCCTGACTTTC

D gene: TRBD2
J gene: TRBJ2-5
clone size: few
V gene: TRBV12-5
CDR3 protein: CASGFTGGREETQYF
CDR3 DNA: TGTGCTAGTGGTTTCACCGGCGGGAGGGAGGAGACCCAGTACTTC

D gene: TRBD2
J gene: TRBJ2-7
clone size: .
V gene: TRBV12-3/TRBV12-4
CDR3 protein: CASSILAGGLYEQYF
CDR3 DNA: TGTGCCAGCAGCATACTAGCGGGGGGACTCTACGAGCAGTACTTC

D gene: .
J gene: TRBJ1-1
clone size: many
V gene: TRBV4-1
CDR3 protein: CASSQGGVKPFF
CDR3 DNA: TGCGCCAGCAGCCAAGGGGGGGTAAAGCCTTTCTTT

D gene: .
J gene: TRBJ1-5
clone size: .
V gene: TRBV28
CDR3 protein: CASSSMGASNQPQHF
CDR3 DNA: TGTGCCAGCAGTTCTATGGGGGCGAGCAATCAGCCCCAGCATTTT

D gene: .
J gene: TRBJ1-2
clone size: few
V gene: TRBV5-1
CDR3 protein: CASSHAEGGLNGYTF
CDR3 DNA: TGCGCCAGCAGCCATGCGGAGGGCGGTTTGAATGGCTACACCTTC

D gene: .
J gene: TRBJ2-3
clone size: .
V gene: TRBV9
CDR3 protein: CASSVETGAQYF
CDR3 DNA: TGTGCCAGCAGCGTAGAGACGGGGGCTCAGTATTTT

D gene: .
J gene: TRBJ1-4
clone size: .
V gene: TRBV7-9
CDR3 protein: CASSSHTSKEVEKLFF
CDR3 DNA: TGTGCCAGCAGCTCACACACCTCGAAAGAAGTTGAAAAACTGTTTTTT

D gene: TRBD1
J gene: TRBJ2-3
clone size: few
V gene: TRBV6-1
CDR3 protein: CASSLRQGQIPYPTDTQYF
CDR3 DNA: TGTGCCAGCAGTCTTCGACAGGGCCAAATCCCTTACCCCACAGATACGCAGTATTTT

D gene: .
J gene: TRBJ1-5
clone size: .
V gene: TRBV12-3/TRBV12-4
CDR3 protein: CASSPTGFYSNQPQHF
CDR3 DNA: TGTGCCAGCAGTCCTACGGGTTTCTATAGCAATCAGCCCCAGCATTTT

D gene: .
J gene: TRBJ1-5
clone size: many
V gene: TRBV19
CDR3 protein: CASSIGAAASNQPQHF
CDR3 DNA: TGTGCCAGTAGTATAGGCGCAGCAGCCAGCAATCAGCCCCAGCATTTT

D gene: TRBD1
J gene: TRBJ2-3
clone size: few
V gene: TRBV7-8
CDR3 protein: CASSSGQGWTDTQYF
CDR3 DNA: TGTGCCAGCAGCTCCGGACAGGGGTGGACAGATACGCAGTATTTT

D gene: .
J gene: TRBJ2-1
clone size: many
V gene: TRBV3-1
CDR3 protein: CASSHEGVNEQFF
CDR3 DNA: TGTGCCAGCAGCCACGAGGGCGTCAATGAGCAGTTCTTC

D gene: .
J gene: TRBJ2-7
clone size: .
V gene: TRBV12-3/TRBV12-4
CDR3 protein: CASSLGQTLEQYF
CDR3 DNA: TGTGCCAGCAGTCTTGGACAGACCCTCGAGCAGTACTTC

D gene: TRBD2
J gene: TRBJ2-5
clone size: few
V gene: TRBV5-1
CDR3 protein: CASSPGLAGRETQYF
CDR3 DNA: TGCGCCAGCAGCCCCGGACTAGCGGGGCGGGAGACCCAGTACTTC

D gene: .
J gene: TRBJ1-1
clone size: .
V gene: TRBV7-9
CDR3 protein: CASSLALSEAFF
CDR3 DNA: TGTGCCAGCAGCTTAGCGCTAAGTGAAGCTTTCTTT

D gene: TRBD2
J gene: TRBJ2-2
clone size: .
V gene: TRBV3-1
CDR3 protein: CASIQAGGNTGELFF
CDR3 DNA: TGTGCCAGCATTCAAGCGGGGGGGAACACCGGGGAGCTGTTTTTT

D gene: TRBD1
J gene: TRBJ2-5
clone size: many
V gene: TRBV6-6
CDR3 protein: CASSYSQGAEETQYF
CDR3 DNA: TGTGCCAGCAGTTATTCCCAGGGGGCCGAGGAGACCCAGTACTTC

D gene: TRBD2
J gene: TRBJ2-1
clone size: few
V gene: TRBV24-1
CDR3 protein: CATSGGGGYPMDEQFF
CDR3 DNA: TGTGCCACCAGTGGTGGCGGGGGGTATCCTATGGATGAGCAGTTCTTC

D gene: .
J gene: TRBJ2-1
clone size: few
V gene: TRBV12-3/TRBV12-4
CDR3 protein: CASSSSWVENEQFF
CDR3 DNA: TGTGCCAGCAGCTCTAGTTGGGTAGAAAATGAGCAGTTCTTC